One TCR beta chain is described in this entry. This entry belongs to a study of blood T cell repertoires in COVID-19. Original data processing: Amplification of reference gene primers was used by the study to estimate nucleated cell counts. The assay was immunoSEQ multiplex PCR, and TCRdb's table has in-frame clones only and misses some. V and J calls and clone size are those listed in that table; D and trimming were worked out from the DNA. This sample yields a few hundred thousand clones, of which about 88% are seen a single time; 4% belongs to the top ten. This receptor was obtained from a man in his sixties who had recovered from COVID-19. The sequencing sample was made of peripheral blood.

CDR3 DNA: TGTGCCTGGACCGAGGGTCCTGAAGCTTTCTTT. Protein sequence: CAWTEGPEAFF. The rearrangement uses TRBV30 and TRBJ1-1, with D unclear. This CDR3 has 11 amino acids. Germline V gene lookup returns CDR1 GTSNPN and CDR2 SVGIG (reference sequence). V lost 4 bases and J 6 bases, leaving 9 bases between the germline ends.